A single sample gave rise to the 5 T cell receptor beta chains below, sequenced in a study of molecular identifiers for immune sequencing clone quantification (dated by TCRdb to 2017 to 2018). The library was generated by PCR. Sequenced using an Illumina HiSeq 4000. TCRdb redid the processing of the public reads, applying fastp at Q25 and MiXCR, and retained in-frame beta chains. Rows merge per CDR3 protein into single entries with the most common DNA and genes. The sample includes 88,000 or so distinct CDR3 sequences, with around a fifth observed a single time. The top ten clones comprise about 0.95% of the sample. Sequenced sample: naive CD8+ T cells from blood, with Jurkat cell RNA spiked in. The label giving this sample's cell subset or site can be read as: FACS-sorted CD8+CD4-CCR7+CD45RA+ naive T cells. The receptors here all came from a human donor in good health. Some libraries in this study had Jurkat cell RNA spiked in.

This clonotype has just a few counts. This rearrangement joins TRBV29-1 to TRBJ2-1, with D perhaps TRBD2 (6 bases). This CDR3 comprises 16 residues. Germline V gene data show CDR1 as SQVTM and CDR2 as ANQGSEA. Trimming took off 5 bases at V and 4 bases at J, with 21 bases between the two ends. Written as DNA, the CDR3 is TGCAGCGTTACAACTACACCGGGGGAACCTTACAATGAGCAGTTCTTC. The encoded protein is CSVTTTPGEPYNEQFF.

On this clonotype: With a much larger clone just one base away, this may be a read error. V usage is TRBV12-3 or TRBV12-4 and J usage is TRBJ1-4; 11 positions agree with TRBD1. CDR3 length equals 15 residues. CDR3 DNA sequence: TGTGCCAGCAGTTCGGGGGACAGGGGGGGTGAAAAACCGTTTTTT. Protein sequence: CASSSGDRGGEKPFF.

This chain links TRBV6-6 with TRBJ1-5; no definite D call. The germline V gene has CDR1 MNHNY and CDR2 SVGAGI (reference sequence). The CDR3 is made up of 14 amino acids. Trimming cost V 4 bases and J 4 bases, with 11 bases left between them. Here the CDR3 DNA reads TGTGCCAGCAGTTTCGAACAGATTAATCAGCCCCAGCATTTT. Translated, it gives CASSFEQINQPQHF.

The table lists this clonotype with many counts. The chain recombines TRBV7-2 with TRBJ2-3; D uncertain. Trimming cost V 5 bases and J 1 base, with 16 bases left between them. This CDR3 spans 16 amino acids. CDR1 SGHTA and CDR2 FQGNSA come from the germline V gene. The CDR3 region is CASSPTSVGGTDTQYF. The CDR3 DNA sequence: TGTGCCAGCAGCCCAACTTCGGTTGGTGGCACAGATACGCAGTATTTT.

Worth noting for this clonotype: A read error may account for a junction end that differs from germline. This chain joins TRBV12-3 or TRBV12-4 and TRBJ1-4; D unresolved. The CDR3 is made up of 14 amino acids. CDR3: CTSSLDMSNEKLFF. The CDR3 DNA sequence: TGTACCAGCAGTCTAGACATGAGTAATGAAAAACTGTTTTTT.